The rows below give T cell receptor beta chains drawn from one sample of a study of blood T cell repertoires in COVID-19. Sequenced by immunoSEQ multiplex PCR; TCRdb stores in-frame clones only, minus some. The table has approximately 240,000 clones, around 82% seen once. The sequencing sample was made of peripheral blood. The source is a woman at least 80 years old with active or convalescent COVID-19. Each CDR3 is given with its conserved first and last residue. D genes are given only for firm matches. Clone size is not always given. Where it is, it says once, few, many or a class for expanded clones.

V	length	D	J	size	CDR3	DNA
TRBV18	16	TRBD2	TRBJ2-5	NA	CASSPTSGGYQETQYF	TGTGCCAGCTCACCAACTAGCGGGGGGTACCAAGAGACCCAGTACTTC
TRBV19	16	TRBD2	TRBJ2-1	NA	CASSTLSGGVYNEQFF	TGTGCCAGTAGTACCTTGAGCGGGGGCGTTTACAATGAGCAGTTCTTC
TRBV4-2	15	NA	TRBJ2-3	NA	CASSQDMAGQDTQYF	TGTGCCAGCAGCCAAGATATGGCGGGGCAAGATACGCAGTATTTT
TRBV5-4	14	TRBD1	TRBJ2-7	NA	CASSLDGTAYEQYF	TGTGCCAGCAGCTTGGACGGGACAGCCTACGAGCAGTACTTC
TRBV9	14	TRBD1	TRBJ1-3	NA	CAQDRAQSGNTIYF	TGTGCTCAGGACAGGGCACAATCTGGAAACACCATATATTTT
TRBV2	14	NA	TRBJ2-5	NA	CASKGGARQETQYF	TGTGCCAGCAAAGGAGGGGCTAGACAAGAGACCCAGTACTTC
TRBV4-2	18	NA	TRBJ1-4	NA	CASSQDIGAPGHNEKLFF	TGTGCCAGCAGTCAAGATATTGGGGCACCTGGCCACAATGAAAAACTGTTTTTT
TRBV5-1	13	TRBD2	TRBJ2-5	NA	CASSLELAQTQYF	TGCGCCAGCAGCTTGGAACTAGCGCAGACCCAGTACTTC
TRBV5-1	14	NA	TRBJ2-3	NA	CASSISSAHDTQYF	TGCGCCAGCAGTATAAGTAGCGCCCATGACACGCAGTATTTT
TRBV7-9	16	NA	TRBJ1-6	NA	CASSSTPGTRDSPLHF	TGTGCCAGCAGCTCCACTCCCGGGACTCGGGATTCACCCCTCCACTTT
TRBV19	16	TRBD1	TRBJ1-5	NA	CASSTDRGYSNQPQHF	TGTGCCAGTAGTACGGACAGGGGATATAGCAATCAGCCCCAGCATTTT
TRBV7-8	15	NA	TRBJ2-6	few	CASSSRVAGANVLTF	TGTGCCAGCAGCTCCCGGGTGGCGGGGGCCAACGTCCTGACTTTC
TRBV19	13	NA	TRBJ2-5	few	CASSAQGGETQYF	TGTGCCAGTAGTGCGCAGGGAGGTGAGACCCAGTACTTC
TRBV24-1	15	TRBD1	TRBJ2-2	NA	CATKSGQGNTGELFF	TGTGCCACCAAATCGGGACAGGGTAACACCGGGGAGCTGTTTTTT
TRBV5-1	13	NA	TRBJ2-3	NA	CASSFAGSDTQYF	TGCGCCAGCAGCTTCGCGGGGTCAGATACGCAGTATTTT
TRBV5-1	15	NA	TRBJ1-2	once	CASSLAQSTTYGYTF	TGCGCCAGCAGCTTGGCTCAGTCCACTACCTATGGCTACACCTTC
TRBV5-1	17	NA	TRBJ2-3	NA	CASSLGGNLLSTDTQYF	TGCGCCAGCAGCTTGGGAGGGAACCTACTTAGCACAGATACGCAGTATTTT
TRBV27	16	TRBD1	TRBJ1-5	NA	CASSAATGASNQPQHF	TGTGCCAGCAGTGCCGCTACAGGGGCCAGCAATCAGCCCCAGCATTTT
TRBV16	12	NA	TRBJ1-4	NA	CASSYIHEKLFF	TGTGCCAGCAGTTATATACACGAAAAACTGTTTTTT
TRBV9	16	NA	TRBJ1-2	NA	CASSVDPGPKGGGYTF	TGTGCCAGCAGCGTAGACCCAGGGCCTAAAGGAGGGGGCTACACCTTC
TRBV28	14	TRBD1	TRBJ1-1	few	CASSSGQGNTEAFF	TGTGCCAGCAGTTCTGGACAGGGGAACACTGAAGCTTTCTTT
TRBV28	16	NA	TRBJ1-4	NA	CASSSLSHARAEKLFF	TGTGCCAGCAGTTCTCTCTCTCACGCGAGGGCTGAAAAACTGTTTTTT
TRBV18	14	NA	TRBJ2-3	NA	CASSQGGLPDTQYF	TGTGCCAGCTCCCAGGGGGGTTTGCCAGATACGCAGTATTTT
TRBV28	14	TRBD2	TRBJ2-1	NA	CASSFPGLVTGQFF	TGTGCCAGCAGTTTTCCGGGACTAGTGACTGGGCAGTTCTTC
TRBV5-4	15	TRBD2	TRBJ2-7	once	CASSPRGGRAREQYF	TGTGCCAGCAGCCCCCGGGGCGGGAGGGCGAGAGAGCAGTACTTC
TRBV5-1	15	NA	TRBJ1-4	NA	CASSPQGPTNEKLFF	TGCGCCAGCAGTCCCCAGGGGCCAACTAATGAAAAACTGTTTTTT
TRBV19	15	TRBD1	TRBJ1-4	NA	CASSRPTGLNEKLFF	TGTGCCAGTAGTCGGCCGACAGGGTTGAATGAAAAACTGTTTTTT
TRBV24-1	15	NA	TRBJ2-5	NA	CATSATQGFGETQYF	TGTGCCACCAGTGCTACCCAGGGCTTTGGGGAGACCCAGTACTTC
TRBV29-1	12	NA	TRBJ2-7	NA	CSVWAGTYEQYF	TGCAGCGTTTGGGCGGGAACCTACGAGCAGTACTTC
TRBV7-9	16	TRBD1	TRBJ1-1	NA	CASSTARGTLGTEAFF	TGTGCCAGCAGCACCGCCAGGGGGACTTTGGGCACTGAAGCTTTCTTT
TRBV6-5	15	TRBD1	TRBJ2-1	NA	CASSYTGTGASEQFF	TGTGCCAGCAGTTACACCGGGACAGGGGCTTCGGAGCAGTTCTTC
TRBV5-1	15	NA	TRBJ2-7	NA	CASTNRTASDYEQYF	TGCGCCAGCACAAACAGGACAGCCTCGGACTACGAGCAGTACTTC
TRBV19	15	TRBD2	TRBJ2-1	NA	CASSLLAGFDNEQFF	TGTGCCAGTAGTCTGCTAGCGGGTTTTGACAATGAGCAGTTCTTC
TRBV3-1/TRBV3-2	12	NA	TRBJ1-6	NA	CASHSYNSPLHF	TGTGCCTCCCACTCCTATAATTCACCCCTCCACTTT
TRBV2	14	NA	TRBJ1-2	few	CASGYTGKDYGYTF	TGTGCCAGCGGATACACAGGGAAGGACTATGGCTACACCTTC
TRBV25-1	14	NA	TRBJ2-7	NA	CASSRQGAFNEQYF	TGTGCCAGCAGTCGTCAGGGCGCATTCAACGAGCAGTACTTC
TRBV6-6	16	TRBD1	TRBJ2-7	NA	CASSYSIGQGAYEQYF	TGTGCCAGCAGTTACTCGATTGGACAGGGGGCCTACGAGCAGTACTTC
TRBV7-8	13	NA	TRBJ1-2	NA	CASSPREGDGYTF	TGTGCCAGCAGCCCTAGGGAGGGCGATGGCTACACCTTC
TRBV10-3	12	NA	TRBJ2-5	NA	CAISEHGETQYF	TGTGCCATCAGTGAACATGGCGAGACCCAGTACTTC
TRBV5-1	15	NA	TRBJ2-1	NA	CASSLSGVSYNEQFF	TGCGCCAGCAGCTTGTCGGGAGTCTCCTACAATGAGCAGTTCTTC
TRBV29-1	14	NA	TRBJ2-7	NA	CSVVIRVSSYEQYF	TGCAGCGTTGTCATTCGGGTGAGCTCCTACGAGCAGTACTTC
TRBV6-1	16	NA	TRBJ2-2	few	CASSALGTLNTGELFF	TGTGCCAGCAGTGCACTCGGGACACTGAACACCGGGGAGCTGTTTTTT
TRBV30	14	NA	TRBJ1-4	NA	CAWNHGGVGEKLFF	TGTGCCTGGAATCATGGGGGGGTTGGGGAAAAACTGTTTTTT
TRBV19	15	NA	TRBJ1-1	NA	CASSSPGAVNTEAFF	TGTGCCAGTAGTTCGCCAGGGGCAGTGAACACTGAAGCTTTCTTT
TRBV3-1/TRBV3-2	16	TRBD2	TRBJ2-3	NA	CASSQGSGGRTDTQYF	TGTGCCAGCAGCCAAGGGAGCGGGGGCCGCACAGATACGCAGTATTTT
TRBV5-4	15	TRBD1	TRBJ1-3	NA	CASSFDRVSGNTIYF	TGTGCCAGCAGCTTCGACAGGGTTTCGGGAAACACCATATATTTT
TRBV5-1	15	TRBD1	TRBJ1-1	once	CASSLQGEGNTEAFF	TGCGCCAGCAGCTTACAGGGGGAGGGGAACACTGAAGCTTTCTTT
TRBV7-2	17	TRBD2	TRBJ2-1	NA	CASSLYLAGYRRNEQFF	TGTGCCAGCAGCTTATACCTAGCGGGATATCGTAGGAATGAGCAGTTCTTC
TRBV11-3	15	NA	TRBJ2-2	NA	CASSLDSGNTGELFF	TGTGCCAGCAGCTTAGACTCAGGGAACACCGGGGAGCTGTTTTTT
TRBV30	14	NA	TRBJ1-2	once	CAWSPTGLSYGYTF	TGTGCCTGGAGTCCAACAGGGCTTTCTTATGGCTACACCTTC
TRBV2	17	TRBD2	TRBJ2-1	few	CASSPSYSGSTYNEQFF	TGTGCCAGCAGCCCTTCTTATAGCGGGAGTACGTACAATGAGCAGTTCTTC
TRBV7-9	17	TRBD1	TRBJ1-6	NA	CASSFFRDRIYNSPLHF	TGTGCCAGCAGCTTCTTCCGGGACAGAATATATAATTCACCCCTCCACTTT
TRBV4-2	14	NA	TRBJ1-5	NA	CASSQERGNQPQHF	TGTGCCAGCAGCCAAGAGAGGGGGAATCAGCCCCAGCATTTT
TRBV7-8	14	TRBD1	TRBJ2-1	NA	CASSARTGDPEEFF	TGTGCCAGCAGCGCCCGGACAGGAGATCCAGAGGAGTTCTTC
TRBV6-6	13	TRBD1	TRBJ2-4	NA	CASHGTDKNIQYF	TGTGCCAGCCACGGGACAGACAAAAACATTCAGTACTTC
TRBV10-3	13	TRBD1	TRBJ1-5	NA	CAIRGDSNQPQHF	TGTGCCATCAGAGGGGACAGTAATCAGCCCCAGCATTTT
TRBV18	16	NA	TRBJ2-5	NA	CASSPRSGLLEETQYF	TGTGCCAGCTCACCACGCTCGGGACTTCTCGAAGAGACCCAGTACTTC